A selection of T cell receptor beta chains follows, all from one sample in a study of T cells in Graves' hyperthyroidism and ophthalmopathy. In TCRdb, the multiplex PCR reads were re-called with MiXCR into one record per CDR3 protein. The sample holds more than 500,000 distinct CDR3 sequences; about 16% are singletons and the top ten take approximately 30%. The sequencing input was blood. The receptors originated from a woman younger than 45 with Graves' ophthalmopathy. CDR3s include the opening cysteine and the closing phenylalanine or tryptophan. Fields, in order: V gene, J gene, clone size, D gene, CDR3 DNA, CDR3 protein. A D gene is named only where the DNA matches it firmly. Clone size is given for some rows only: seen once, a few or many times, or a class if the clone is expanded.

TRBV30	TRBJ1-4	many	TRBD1	TGTGCCTGGAGGAAAGGACAGGGGTCCGAAAAACTGTTTTTT	CAWRKGQGSEKLFF
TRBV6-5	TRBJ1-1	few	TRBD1	TGTGCCAGCAGTTACTCGCGAGCAGGGGGGTCTGAAGCTTTCTTT	CASSYSRAGGSEAFF
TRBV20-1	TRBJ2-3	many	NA	TGCAGTGCTAGAGATAGGCAGGGTAGCACAGATACGCAGTATTTT	CSARDRQGSTDTQYF
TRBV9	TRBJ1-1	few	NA	TGTGCCAGCAGCGTAGCGTGGGCGAACACTGAAGCTTTCTTT	CASSVAWANTEAFF
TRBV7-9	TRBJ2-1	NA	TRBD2	TGTGCCAGCAGCACAACTAGCGGGAGGGCCCTTTCCTACAATGAGCAGTTCTTC	CASSTTSGRALSYNEQFF
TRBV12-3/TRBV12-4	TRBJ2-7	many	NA	TGTGCCAGCAGGGGGGCAGGTGCAGCCTACGAGCAGTACTTC	CASRGAGAAYEQYF
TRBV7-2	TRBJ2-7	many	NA	TGTGCCAGCAGCTCCCTCGGGCGGGCCTCCTACGAGCAGTACTTC	CASSSLGRASYEQYF
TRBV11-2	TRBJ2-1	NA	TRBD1	TGTGCCAGCAGCTTAGTGGTGGACAGGGGAGGGCGAATGGAGCAGTTCTTC	CASSLVVDRGGRMEQFF
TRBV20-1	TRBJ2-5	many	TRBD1	TGCAGTGCTAAACAGGGGAATGTAGAGACCCAGTACTTC	CSAKQGNVETQYF
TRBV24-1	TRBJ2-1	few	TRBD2	TGTGCCACCAGCGGCGGGAGTATGAACAATGAGCAGTTCTTC	CATSGGSMNNEQFF
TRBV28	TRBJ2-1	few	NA	TGTGCCAGCAGACCTGGGTTCCGAGGGATTGATGAGCAGTTCTTC	CASRPGFRGIDEQFF
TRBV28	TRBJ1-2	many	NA	TGTGCCAGCAGTTTTCTCCTCACTGACTATGGCTACACCTTC	CASSFLLTDYGYTF
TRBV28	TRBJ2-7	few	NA	TGTGCCAGCAGTTTACCGAGATCAAGTGAAGAGCAGTACTTC	CASSLPRSSEEQYF
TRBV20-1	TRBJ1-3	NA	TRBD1	TGCAGTGCTCCTACAGGGGGAAGGGGAAACACCATATATTTT	CSAPTGGRGNTIYF
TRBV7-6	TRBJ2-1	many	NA	TGTGCCAGCAGCTTACAGGGGCCAAGCTCCTACAATGAGCAGTTCTTC	CASSLQGPSSYNEQFF
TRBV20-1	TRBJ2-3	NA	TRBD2	TGCAGCGCAATAGGATTAGCGGGAGATAGCACAGATACGCAGTATTTT	CSAIGLAGDSTDTQYF
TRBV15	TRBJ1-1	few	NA	TGTGCCACCAGCGCTCTCCCCACTGAAGCTTTCTTT	CATSALPTEAFF
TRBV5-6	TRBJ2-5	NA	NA	TGTGCCAGCAGCTTGGAGGCAGGCGGAGGTGGGGCCCAGTACTTC	CASSLEAGGGGAQYF
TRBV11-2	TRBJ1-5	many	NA	TGTGCCAGCAGCTTAGTTGGTGGTTCTCAGCCCCAGCATTTT	CASSLVGGSQPQHF
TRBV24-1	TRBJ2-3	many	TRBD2	TGTGCCACCAGTGACCCGGGGGGGGCGCGAAGAGATACGCAGTATTTT	CATSDPGGARRDTQYF
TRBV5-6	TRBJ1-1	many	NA	TGTGCCAGCAGCTTGTCGGCAGGCCGCACTGAAGCTTTCTTT	CASSLSAGRTEAFF
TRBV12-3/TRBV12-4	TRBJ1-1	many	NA	TGTGCCAGCAGTTCCATCCAAACCTCGGGCACTGAAGCTTTCTTT	CASSSIQTSGTEAFF
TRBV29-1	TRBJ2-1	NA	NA	TGCAGCGTTGAAGACAGATTGGATGAGCAGTTCTTC	CSVEDRLDEQFF
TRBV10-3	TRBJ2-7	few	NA	TGTGCCATCAGTGAGTCAACCAAATTGGGGTGGGAGCAGTACTTC	CAISESTKLGWEQYF
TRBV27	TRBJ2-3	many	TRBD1	TGTGCCAGCAGTCCCGACAGGGTCCCCCGGTTCACAGATACGCAGTATTTT	CASSPDRVPRFTDTQYF
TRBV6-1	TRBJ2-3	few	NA	TGTGCCAGCAGTATCAACAGGGTATCAACAGATACGCAGTATTTT	CASSINRVSTDTQYF
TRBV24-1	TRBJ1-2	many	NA	TGTGCCACCAGTGATTTGGTCGGCTACACCTTC	CATSDLVGYTF
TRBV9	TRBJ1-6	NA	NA	TGTGCCAGCAGCGCCCGATCCGCCTATTCACCCCTCCACTTT	CASSARSAYSPLHF
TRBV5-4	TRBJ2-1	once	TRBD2	TGTGCCAGCAGCTTGGGAACTCTAGCGGGACACAATGAGCAGTTCTTC	CASSLGTLAGHNEQFF
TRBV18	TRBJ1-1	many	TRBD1	TGTGCCAGCTCACCAAAGACAGGGGGCTTGTTCGCTGAAGCTTTCTTT	CASSPKTGGLFAEAFF
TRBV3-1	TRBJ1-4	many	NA	TGTGCCAGCAGCCAAGGACAGCCCGCTTTGGAAAAACTGTTTTTT	CASSQGQPALEKLFF
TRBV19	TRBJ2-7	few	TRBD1	TGTGCCAGTAGACCCCCGGGACAGTACTACGAGCAGTACTTC	CASRPPGQYYEQYF
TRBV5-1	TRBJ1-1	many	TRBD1	TGCGCCAGCAGCTACGACTCAGGGGGCACTGAAGCTTTCTTT	CASSYDSGGTEAFF
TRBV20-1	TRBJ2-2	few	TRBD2	TGCAGTGCTAGAGATCCTGCGGGAGGCCTGGGCGGGGAGCTGTTTTTT	CSARDPAGGLGGELFF
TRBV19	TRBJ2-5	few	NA	TGTGCCAGTAGTAAGGCCCCCAACTTGGAGACCCAGTACTTC	CASSKAPNLETQYF
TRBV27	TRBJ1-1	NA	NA	TGTGCCACAGGCGGGGAGGGGTTGAACACTGAAGCTTTCTTT	CATGGEGLNTEAFF
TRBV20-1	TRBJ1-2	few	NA	TGCAGTGCCCGCCCTAGGGGCACTTTCAATGGCTACACCTTC	CSARPRGTFNGYTF
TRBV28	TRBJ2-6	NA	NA	TGTGCCAGCAGCCCCCCGGGGCAGGGAATCTCTGGGGCCATCGTCCTGACTTTC	CASSPPGQGISGAIVLTF
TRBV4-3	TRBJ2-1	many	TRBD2	TGCGCCAGCAGCCAAGAGGGAGCGGGAACCTACAATGAGCAGTTCTTC	CASSQEGAGTYNEQFF
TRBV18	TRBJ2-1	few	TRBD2	TGTGCCAGCTCACTTTCCCTAGCGGGAGAACTCTACAATGAGCAGTTCTTC	CASSLSLAGELYNEQFF
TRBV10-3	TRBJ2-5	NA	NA	TGTGCCATCAGCGATACGGAGGAGACCCAGTACTTC	CAISDTEETQYF
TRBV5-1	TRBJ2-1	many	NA	TGCGCCAGCAGCTTTAAGGATGGGGTGGACAATGAGCAGTTCTTC	CASSFKDGVDNEQFF
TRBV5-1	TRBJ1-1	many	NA	TGTGCCAGCAGCTTACAGGGGAACACTGAAGCTTTCTTT	CASSLQGNTEAFF
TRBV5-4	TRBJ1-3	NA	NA	TGTGCCAGCAGCCTTACCAATGGAAACACCATATATTTT	CASSLTNGNTIYF
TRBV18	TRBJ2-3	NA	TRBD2	TGTGCCAGCTCACTTTCTAGCGGGTGGAACACAGATACGCAGTATTTT	CASSLSSGWNTDTQYF